Shown below are 29 T cell receptor beta chains from a single sample sequenced in a study of blood T cell repertoires in COVID-19. This table comes from immunoSEQ multiplex PCR, and its TCRdb copy is limited to in-frame clones, with some not included. The table lists 200,000 or so clones, about 80% of them singletons. Sequencing input: peripheral blood. Receptors originate from a human donor with acute or convalescent COVID-19. The donor label of this sample is uncertain.

The V and J genes are TRBV19 and TRBJ2-6, with 9 bases matching TRBD1. Germline assignment: CDR1 LNHDA and CDR2 SQIVND (reference sequence). This CDR3 comprises 17 residues. Trimming at V came to 6 bases and at J to 2 bases, leaving 8 bases not matched to a gene. The CDR3 loop reads CASSPGTGSPGANVLTF. The CDR3 DNA sequence: TGTGCCAGTAGCCCCGGGACAGGGAGTCCTGGGGCCAACGTCCTGACTTTC.

This clone came up once. The chain uses TRBV7-8 and TRBJ2-3, with TRBD2 matching over 12 bases. This CDR3 is built from 16 residues. The germline CDR1 and CDR2 sequences are SGHVS and FQNEAQ. V gave up 5 bases and J gave up 6 bases; unmatched junction bases: 9. CDR3 residues: CASSRPSGRALDTQYF. CDR3 DNA: TGTGCCAGCAGCAGGCCTAGCGGGAGGGCCCTGGATACGCAGTATTTT.

This chain connects TRBV7-9 to TRBJ2-6; no definite D call. This CDR3 spans 18 amino acids. The germline V gene encodes CDR1 SEHNR and CDR2 FQNEAQ (reference sequence). Trimming removed 3 bases from V and 2 bases from J, with 17 bases in between. Here the CDR3 DNA reads TGTGCCAGCAGCTTGCTCTTTCCAGGCTTGACTGGGGCCAACGTCCTGACTTTC. It specifies CASSLLFPGLTGANVLTF. The entire variable domain, with the rest obtained from reference TRBV7-9 and TRBJ2-6, is as follows: DTGVSQNPRHKITKRGQNVTFRCDPISEHNRLYWYRQTLGQGPEFLTYFQNEAQLEKSRLLSDRFSAERPKGSFSTLEIQRTEQGDSAMYLCASSLLFPGLTGANVLTFGAGSRLTVL.

The CDR3 is CASSLTGGRTDTQYF. For the CDR3, the DNA is TGTGCCAGCAGCTTGACGGGGGGGAGGACAGATACGCAGTATTTT. This rearrangement joins TRBV11-2 to TRBJ2-3, with 8 bases lining up with TRBD2. V was pared by 3 bases and J by 3 bases, with 5 bases of the junction left unmatched. The CDR3 is 15 residues long. Germline CDR1 SGHAT, CDR2 FQNNGV.

The CDR3 bases are TGTGCCAGCACTCATACAGCCGGGACATACTACGAGCAGTACTTC. As protein: CASTHTAGTYYEQYF. This chain uses TRBV7-9 with TRBJ2-7, with D possibly matching TRBD1 (6 bases). Trimming removed 7 bases from V and 3 bases from J, with 19 bases in between. CDR1 is SEHNR and CDR2 is FQNEAQ in the germline V gene (reference sequence). CDR3 size: 15 residues. The whole variable domain, remainder taken from reference TRBV7-9 and TRBJ2-7, is DTGVSQNPRHKITKRGQNVTFRCDPISEHNRLYWYRQTLGQGPEFLTYFQNEAQLEKSRLLSDRFSAERPKGSFSTLEIQRTEQGDSAMYLCASTHTAGTYYEQYFGPGTRLTVT.

The rearrangement links TRBV20-1 to TRBJ2-1, with D possibly TRBD2 on 6 matching bases. The CDR3 spans 15 residues. CDR1 and CDR2 (germline): DFQATT, SNEGSKA (reference sequence). Deletions cut 3 bases from V and 4 bases from J, with 16 bases between. The CDR3 nucleotides read TGCAGTGCTAGTCCCGTCACGGGAGCATACAATGAGCAGTTCTTC. Encoded protein: CSASPVTGAYNEQFF.

The CDR3 bases are TGTGCCACTAAGGCGGCTAGCGGGAGAGTGAGGAATGAGCAGTTCTTC. Protein product: CATKAASGRVRNEQFF. This chain uses TRBV18 with TRBJ2-1, with 10 bases matching TRBD2. V gave up 10 bases and J gave up 7 bases; unmatched junction bases: 16. Germline CDR1 is KGHSH and CDR2 is LQKENI. This CDR3 contains 16 residues.

The rearrangement uses TRBV7-9 and TRBJ1-2; D not resolved. This CDR3 has 14 residues. Deletions cut 2 bases from V and 3 bases from J, with 10 bases between. Germline V gene data show CDR1 as SEHNR and CDR2 as FQNEAQ (reference sequence). The CDR3 region is CASSLPGEDYGYTF. The CDR3 nucleotides are TGTGCCAGCAGCTTACCCGGGGAGGACTATGGCTACACCTTC.

The chain joins TRBV19 to TRBJ2-3; 10 bases map to TRBD1. Germline V gene lookup returns CDR1 LNHDA and CDR2 SQIVND (reference sequence). J gave up 1 base and V 5 bases, and 3 bases lay outside the gene matches. There are 15 residues in the CDR3. This CDR3 reads CASSRQGAGTDTQYF. CDR3 bases: TGTGCCAGTAGTCGACAGGGGGCCGGCACAGATACGCAGTATTTT.

V usage is TRBV10-3 and J usage is TRBJ1-5; TRBD1 matches at 8 bases. Germline V gene data show CDR1 as ENHRY and CDR2 as SYGVKD. This CDR3 is 14 amino acids long. The CDR3 loop is CATGQGVGNQPQHF. CDR3 coding DNA: TGTGCGACTGGACAGGGAGTGGGCAATCAGCCCCAGCATTTT.

The chain joins TRBV9 to TRBJ2-1; the match to TRBD1 covers 10 bases. The ends lost 4 bases at V and 6 bases at J; junction bases unmatched: 7. CDR1 is SGDLS, CDR2 YYNGEE, per germline. CDR3 length equals 15 residues. CDR3 coding DNA: TGTGCCAGCAGCCTTGGGACAGGGGACATCAATGAGCAGTTCTTC. Its translation is CASSLGTGDINEQFF.

The CDR3 DNA reads TGTGCCAGCAGCTTCGGTGAAGCATACGAGCAGTACTTC. Its translation: CASSFGEAYEQYF. V is TRBV13 and J is TRBJ2-7; unclear D gene. V dropped 3 bases and J dropped 4 bases, with 10 bases sitting between them. The CDR3 has 13 residues. Per the germline V gene, CDR1 is PRHDT and CDR2 is FYEKMQ (reference sequence).

This chain joins TRBV27 and TRBJ2-1; 13 bases map to TRBD2. CDR3 size: 19 residues. Germline V lookup: CDR1 MNHEY, CDR2 SMNVEV (reference sequence). Trimming cost V 7 bases and J 0 bases; bases outside gene matches: 12. The CDR3 spells CASTSPGTSGKPSYNEQFF. The CDR3 DNA is TGTGCCAGCACTTCCCCCGGGACTAGCGGGAAACCCTCCTACAATGAGCAGTTCTTC.

In DNA, the CDR3 is TGCGCCAGCAGCTCAACAACCGGGGATGGCTACACCTTC. This encodes CASSSTTGDGYTF. This chain joins TRBV5-1 and TRBJ1-2, with D hard to call. The length of the CDR3 is 13 residues. Germline loops: CDR1 SGHRS, CDR2 YFSETQ. The V end was cut by 3 bases, the J end by 6 bases, with 12 bases between. The full variable domain, rest sourced from reference TRBV5-1 and TRBJ1-2, is KAGVTQTPRYLIKTRGQQVTLSCSPISGHRSVSWYQQTPGQGLQFLFEYFSETQRNKGNFPGRFSGRQFSNSRSEMNVSTLELGDSALYLCASSSTTGDGYTFGSGTRLTVV.

This chain uses TRBV7-2 with TRBJ1-1; D call uncertain. Trimming took 0 bases from V and 6 from J, leaving 8 bases between them. Germline lookup yields CDR1 SGHTA and CDR2 FQGNSA. The CDR3 is 13 amino acids. Here the CDR3 DNA reads TGTGCCAGCAGCTTAGCCGGGGTCGCTGAAGCTTTCTTT. Translating it yields CASSLAGVAEAFF.

This clone was counted once. The chain has TRBV7-9 and TRBJ2-5, with D tentatively TRBD2 (5 bases). The germline V gene encodes CDR1 SEHNR and CDR2 FQNEAQ (reference sequence). Trimming stripped 7 bases from V and 2 bases from J, with 20 bases between. This CDR3 contains 16 residues. CDR3 bases: TGTGCCAGCACCCCGGGGAGCGCGGGTGGACAAGAGACCCAGTACTTC. Translation: CASTPGSAGGQETQYF.

This clone was counted once. The chain combines TRBV19 with TRBJ2-6; TRBD1 is a possible D gene (6 bases). The germline V gene encodes CDR1 LNHDA and CDR2 SQIVND (reference sequence). The V and J ends lost 4 bases and 0 bases respectively, with 10 bases between them. This CDR3 region has 16 residues. The DNA of the CDR3 is TGTGCCAGTAGTAGACAGGTAACCTCTGGGGCCAACGTCCTGACTTTC. As protein: CASSRQVTSGANVLTF.

This clone was seen a single time. The rearrangement uses TRBV14 and TRBJ2-7, with D possibly TRBD2 on 5 matching bases. CDR1 and CDR2 from the germline V gene are SGHDN and FVKESK. The CDR3 totals 15 residues. V shed 0 bases and J shed 1 base, with 10 bases lying between them. CDR3 amino acids: CASSQEASPSYEQYF. CDR3 sequence (DNA): TGTGCCAGCAGCCAAGAAGCTAGCCCGTCCTACGAGCAGTACTTC.

This clone was observed a handful of times. The V call is TRBV30, the J call TRBJ1-1; 10 nucleotides align to TRBD1. Germline loops: CDR1 GTSNPN, CDR2 SVGIG (reference sequence). The trim removed 5 bases at V and 6 bases at J, leaving 6 bases unmatched. The CDR3 has 13 residues. CDR3 DNA sequence: TGTGCCTGGGGGACAGGGGCAAGCGCTGAAGCTTTCTTT. This codes for CAWGTGASAEAFF. Combining the CDR3 with reference TRBV30 and TRBJ1-1 gives the whole variable domain SQTIHQWPATLVQPVGSPLSLECTVEGTSNPNLYWYRQAAGRGLQLLFYSVGIGQISSEVPQNLSASRPQDRQFILSSKKLLLSDSGFYLCAWGTGASAEAFFGQGTRLTVV.

In DNA, the CDR3 is TGTGCCAGCAGCTTAGAGCGGGGTACGCAGTATTTT. Encoded protein: CASSLERGTQYF. V and J are TRBV11-2 and TRBJ2-3, with D perhaps matching TRBD2 (6 bases). Germline CDR1 is SGHAT and CDR2 is FQNNGV. This CDR3 spans 12 amino acids. The germline V and J ends were trimmed by 0 bases and 8 bases, with 6 bases remaining between them.

This clone was picked up one time. J is TRBJ1-2 and V is TRBV28; D may be TRBD1 (6 bases). The V gene's germline CDR1 is MDHEN and CDR2 SYDVKM. V was pared by 7 bases and J by 5 bases, with 17 bases between. The CDR3 has 14 amino acids. The CDR3 is CASISGAVWYGYTF. The CDR3, as DNA: TGTGCCAGCATCTCAGGGGCTGTTTGGTATGGCTACACCTTC.

A note on this clone: The junction departs from the called germline gene at one end, perhaps through a read error. This chain joins TRBV10-3 and TRBJ1-1, with 8 bases matching TRBD1. Germline-derived CDR1 and CDR2 are ENHRY and SYGVKD. The CDR3 contains 13 residues. CDR3 region: CAVRQGQNTEAFF. The CDR3 DNA follows: TGTGCCGTCAGACAGGGGCAGAACACTGAAGCTTTCTTT.

This clone was counted a few times. The rearrangement uses TRBV14 and TRBJ2-3; D may be TRBD2 (6 bases). CDR3 size: 16 residues. Germline V gene data show CDR1 as SGHDN and CDR2 as FVKESK. V was trimmed by 3 bases and J by 4 bases, leaving 17 bases between them. CDR3: CASSHRAGSYADTQYF. CDR3 sequence (DNA): TGTGCCAGCAGCCATCGGGCGGGATCATATGCAGATACGCAGTATTTT. Looking up the rest from reference TRBV14 and TRBJ2-3 gives the full variable domain: EAGVTQFPSHSVIEKGQTVTLRCDPISGHDNLYWYRRVMGKEIKFLLHFVKESKQDESGMPNNRFLAERTGGTYSTLKVQPAELEDSGVYFCASSHRAGSYADTQYFGPGTRLTVL.

This clone was observed a single time. Other DNA sequences of this sample code for an identical CDR3. The rearrangement joins TRBV6-5 to TRBJ2-5, with 7 bases fitting TRBD1. The CDR3 sequence is 13 residues long. Germline values: CDR1 MNHEY, CDR2 SVGAGI. J was trimmed by 5 bases and V by 6 bases; bases with no gene match: 6. DNA of the CDR3: TGTGCCAGCAGCCGACAGGGAGTGGAGACCCAGTACTTC. This gives the protein CASSRQGVETQYF.

This chain uses TRBV28 with TRBJ1-2, with TRBD1 matching 8 bases. V was pared by 4 bases and J by 0 bases, with 7 bases of the junction left unmatched. CDR3 size: 16 residues. Germline-derived CDR1 and CDR2 are MDHEN and SYDVKM. The DNA of the CDR3 is TGTGCCAGCAGTTCCCTAGGGACAGGTCCTAACTATGGCTACACCTTC. Its protein product is CASSSLGTGPNYGYTF.

This clone came up once. V and J are TRBV5-1 and TRBJ2-5; D perhaps matches TRBD1 (6 bases). CDR1 is SGHRS, CDR2 YFSETQ, per germline. The CDR3 totals 14 residues. The ends were cut back, 5 bases at V and 2 bases at J, with 13 bases in the middle. The CDR3 DNA reads TGCGCCAGCAGGACGGGGCAGGGGCAAGAGACCCAGTACTTC. This codes for CASRTGQGQETQYF.

This clone was seen once. This sequence joins TRBV10-3 and TRBJ1-5; D ambiguous. Trimming took 10 bases from V and 2 from J, leaving 15 bases between them. The CDR3 totals 14 residues. The germline V gene has CDR1 ENHRY and CDR2 SYGVKD. CDR3 coding DNA: TGTGCCACCGCCGGGGAAGGTGGCAATCAGCCCCAGCATTTT. Encoded protein: CATAGEGGNQPQHF.

The chain has TRBV6-1 and TRBJ1-2; 7 bases are shared with TRBD1. Germline V gene data show CDR1 as MNHNS and CDR2 as SASEGT. The junction had 6 bases not matched to a gene; V was cut back by 2 bases and J by 0 bases. The CDR3 contains 16 residues. The CDR3 sequence is CASSERGQPSNYGYTF. The CDR3 bases are TGTGCCAGCAGTGAAAGGGGACAGCCATCTAACTATGGCTACACCTTC.

The chain carries TRBV5-4 and TRBJ1-1; TRBD1 might be the D (6 bases). Germline assignment: CDR1 SGHNT and CDR2 YYREEE (reference sequence). The CDR3 spans 16 residues. V was pared by 4 bases and J by 0 bases, with 16 bases between. The CDR3 loop reads CASSPAAGAMNTEAFF. CDR3 DNA: TGTGCCAGCAGCCCGGCGGCGGGGGCTATGAACACTGAAGCTTTCTTT.